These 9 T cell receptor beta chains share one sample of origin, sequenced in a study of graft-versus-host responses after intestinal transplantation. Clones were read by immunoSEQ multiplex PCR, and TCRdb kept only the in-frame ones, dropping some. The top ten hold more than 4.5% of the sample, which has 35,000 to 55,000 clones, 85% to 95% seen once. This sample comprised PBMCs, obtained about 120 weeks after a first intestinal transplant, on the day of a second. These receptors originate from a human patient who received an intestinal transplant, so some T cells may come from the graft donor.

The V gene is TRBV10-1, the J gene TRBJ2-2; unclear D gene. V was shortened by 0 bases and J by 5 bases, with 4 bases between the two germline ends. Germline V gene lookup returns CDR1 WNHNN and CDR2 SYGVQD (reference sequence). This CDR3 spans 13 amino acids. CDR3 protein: CASSESPTGELFF. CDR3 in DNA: TGCGCCAGCAGTGAGTCTCCTACCGGGGAGCTGTTTTTT.

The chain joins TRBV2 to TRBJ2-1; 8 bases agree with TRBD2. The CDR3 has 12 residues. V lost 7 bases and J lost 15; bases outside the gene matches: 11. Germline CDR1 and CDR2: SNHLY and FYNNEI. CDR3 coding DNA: TGTGCCAGCATGACTAGCGTAGCCGATCTGTTCTTC. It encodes CASMTSVADLFF. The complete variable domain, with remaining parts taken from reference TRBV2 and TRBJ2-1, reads EPEVTQTPSHQVTQMGQEVILRCVPISNHLYFYWYRQILGQKVEFLVSFYNNEISEKSEIFDDQFSVERPDGSNFTLKIRSTKLEDSAMYFCASMTSVADLFFGPGTRLTVL.

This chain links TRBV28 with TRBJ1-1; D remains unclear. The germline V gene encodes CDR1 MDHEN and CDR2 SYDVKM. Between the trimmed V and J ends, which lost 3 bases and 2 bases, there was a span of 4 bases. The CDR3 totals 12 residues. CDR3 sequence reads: CASSFYNTEAFF. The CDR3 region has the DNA TGTGCCAGCAGTTTTTATAACACTGAAGCTTTCTTT. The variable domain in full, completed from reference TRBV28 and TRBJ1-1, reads DVKVTQSSRYLVKRTGEKVFLECVQDMDHENMFWYRQDPGLGLRLIYFSYDVKMKEKGDIPEGYSVSREKKERFSLILESASTNQTSMYLCASSFYNTEAFFGQGTRLTVV.

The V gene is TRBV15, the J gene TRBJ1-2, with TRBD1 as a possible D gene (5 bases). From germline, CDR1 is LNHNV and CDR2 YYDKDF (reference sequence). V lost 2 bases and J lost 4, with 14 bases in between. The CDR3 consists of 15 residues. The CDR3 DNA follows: TGTGCCACCAGCAGACGAGCGGGACCAAGCTATGGCTACACCTTC. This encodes CATSRRAGPSYGYTF.

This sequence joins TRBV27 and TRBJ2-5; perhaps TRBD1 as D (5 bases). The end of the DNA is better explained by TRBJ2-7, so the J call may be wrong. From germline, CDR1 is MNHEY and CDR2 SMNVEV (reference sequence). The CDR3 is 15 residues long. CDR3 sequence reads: CASSLQGKGNYEQYF. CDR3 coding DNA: TGTGCCAGCAGTTTGCAGGGAAAAGGTAACTACGAGCAGTACTTC.

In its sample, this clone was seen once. In DNA, the CDR3 is TGTGCCAGCACCCGGGTGCAAGAGACCCAGTACTTC. Encoded protein: CASTRVQETQYF. This rearrangement joins TRBV6-1 to TRBJ2-5, with unresolved D. Trimming removed 7 bases from V and 2 bases from J, with 8 bases in between. Germline lookup yields CDR1 MNHNS and CDR2 SASEGT. There are 12 residues in the CDR3.

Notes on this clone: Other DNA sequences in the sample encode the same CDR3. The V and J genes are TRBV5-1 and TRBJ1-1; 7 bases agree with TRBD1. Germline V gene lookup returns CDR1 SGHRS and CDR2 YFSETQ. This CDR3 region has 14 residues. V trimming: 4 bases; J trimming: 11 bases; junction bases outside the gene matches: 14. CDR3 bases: TGCGCCAGCAGCCCCAGGGGGGGATCCGGGGGTGCTTTCTTT. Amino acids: CASSPRGGSGGAFF.

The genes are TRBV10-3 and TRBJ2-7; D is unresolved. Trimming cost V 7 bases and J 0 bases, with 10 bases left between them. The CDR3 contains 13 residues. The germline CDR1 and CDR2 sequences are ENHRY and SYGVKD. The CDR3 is CAIMVDISYEQYF. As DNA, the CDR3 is TGTGCCATCATGGTCGACATCTCCTACGAGCAGTACTTC.

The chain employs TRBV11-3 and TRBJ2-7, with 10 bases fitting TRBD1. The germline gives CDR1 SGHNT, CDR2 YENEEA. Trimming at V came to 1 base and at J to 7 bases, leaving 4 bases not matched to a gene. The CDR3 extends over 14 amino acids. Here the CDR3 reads CASSLGQGASEQYF. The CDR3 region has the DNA TGTGCCAGCAGCTTAGGACAGGGGGCATCGGAGCAGTACTTC.